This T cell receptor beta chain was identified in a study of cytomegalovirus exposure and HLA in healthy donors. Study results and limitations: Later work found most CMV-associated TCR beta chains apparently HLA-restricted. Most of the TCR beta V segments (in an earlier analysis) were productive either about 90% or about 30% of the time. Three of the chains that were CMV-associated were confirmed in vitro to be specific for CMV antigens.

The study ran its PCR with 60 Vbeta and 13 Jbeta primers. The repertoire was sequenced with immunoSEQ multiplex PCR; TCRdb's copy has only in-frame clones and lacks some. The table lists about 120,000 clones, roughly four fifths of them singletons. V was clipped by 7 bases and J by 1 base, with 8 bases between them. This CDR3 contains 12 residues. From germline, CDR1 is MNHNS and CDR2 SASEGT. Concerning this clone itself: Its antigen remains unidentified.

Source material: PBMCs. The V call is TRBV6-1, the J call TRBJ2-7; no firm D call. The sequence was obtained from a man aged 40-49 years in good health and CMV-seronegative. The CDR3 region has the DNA TGTGCCAGCACAGGCGTTTCCTACGAGCAGTACTTC. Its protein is CASTGVSYEQYF.